This record covers a single TCR beta chain. Antigen: not known. The CDR3 spans 15 residues. Germline V gene lookup returns CDR1 LNHDA and CDR2 SQIVND (reference sequence). With V trimmed by 6 bases and J by 5 bases, 9 bases remained unmatched. These data belong to a study of memory CD4+ T cells and cytomegalovirus serostatus. Study findings and constraints: CD4+ memory repertoires contained about 40% of the roughly 160 reported CMV TCRbeta sequences. The CMV-associated TCR signature appears largely within the CD4+ memory repertoire.

The data were produced by immunoSEQ multiplex PCR, yet TCRdb's version contains in-frame clones alone and is incomplete. The data contain some 50,000 clones, 60% to 80% of them seen just once; the ten biggest clones take up about 0.6%. Single viable CD3+CD4+CD8-CD45RO+ cells were sorted as the memory CD4+ T cells. Specimen: memory CD4+ T cells from blood. The gene calls are TRBV19 and TRBJ2-1; 8 nucleotides agree with TRBD2. The source of this sequence is an adult in good health and CMV-seronegative. The chain's CDR3 is CASSLLRGGHNEQFF. The DNA of the CDR3 is TGTGCCAGTAGCCTCCTCCGGGGGGGACACAATGAGCAGTTCTTC. Using reference TRBV19 and TRBJ2-1 for the parts outside the CDR3, the full variable domain is DGGITQSPKYLFRKEGQNVTLSCEQNLNHDAMYWYRQDPGQGLRLIYYSQIVNDFQKGDIAEGYSVSREKKESFPLTVTSAQKNPTAFYLCASSLLRGGHNEQFFGPGTRLTVL.